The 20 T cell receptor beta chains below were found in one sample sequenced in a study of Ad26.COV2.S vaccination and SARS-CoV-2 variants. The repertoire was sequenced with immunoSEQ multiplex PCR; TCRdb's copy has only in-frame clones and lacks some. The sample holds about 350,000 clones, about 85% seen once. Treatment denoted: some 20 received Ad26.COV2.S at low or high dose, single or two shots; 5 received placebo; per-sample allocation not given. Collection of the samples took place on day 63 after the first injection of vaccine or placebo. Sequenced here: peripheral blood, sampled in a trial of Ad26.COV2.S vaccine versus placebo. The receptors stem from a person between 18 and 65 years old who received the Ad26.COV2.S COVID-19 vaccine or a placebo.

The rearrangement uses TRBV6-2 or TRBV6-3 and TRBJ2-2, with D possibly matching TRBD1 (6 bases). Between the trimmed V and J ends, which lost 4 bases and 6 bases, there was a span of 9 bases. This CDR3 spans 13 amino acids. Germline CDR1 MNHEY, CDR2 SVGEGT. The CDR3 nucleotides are TGTGCCAGCAGTTTTACAGGGTCCGGGGAGCTGTTTTTT. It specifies CASSFTGSGELFF.

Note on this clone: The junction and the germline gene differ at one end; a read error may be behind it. The CDR3 sequence: CASNLAFSGSGGDTQYF. The CDR3 coding sequence is TGTGCCAGCAACTTAGCTTTTAGCGGGAGTGGGGGAGATACGCAGTATTTT. This chain connects TRBV7-8 to TRBJ2-3; 9 positions match TRBD2. The germline CDR1 and CDR2 sequences are SGHVS and FQNEAQ. This CDR3 is 17 amino acids long.

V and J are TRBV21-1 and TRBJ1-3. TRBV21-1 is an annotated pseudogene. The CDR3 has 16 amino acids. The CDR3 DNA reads TGTGCCAGCAGCAAAGGAAACCCTCACTCTGGAAACACCATATATTTT. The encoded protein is CASSKGNPHSGNTIYF.

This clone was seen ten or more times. CDR3 DNA sequence: TGTGCCAGCAGTCCTCATAGGACAAAAGTCGAGCAGTACTTC. This codes for CASSPHRTKVEQYF. The V and J genes are TRBV3-1 (or the pseudogene TRBV3-2) and TRBJ2-7, with D possibly being TRBD1 (5 bases). V was trimmed by 6 bases and J by 6 bases, leaving 18 bases between them. The length of the CDR3 is 14 residues. CDR1 and CDR2 (germline): LGHDT, YNNKEL (reference sequence).

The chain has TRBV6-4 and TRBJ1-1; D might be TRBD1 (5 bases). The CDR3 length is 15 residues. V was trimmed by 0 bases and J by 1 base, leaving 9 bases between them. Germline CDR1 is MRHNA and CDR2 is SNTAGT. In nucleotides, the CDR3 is TGTGCCAGCAGTGACTCGCCTGGGGGGAACACTGAAGCTTTCTTT. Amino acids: CASSDSPGGNTEAFF.

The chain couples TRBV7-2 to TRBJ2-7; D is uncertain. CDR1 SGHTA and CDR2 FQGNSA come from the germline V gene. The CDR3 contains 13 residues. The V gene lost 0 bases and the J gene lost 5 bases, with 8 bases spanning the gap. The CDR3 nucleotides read TGTGCCAGCAGCTTAGCGATAAGGGACGAGCAGTACTTC. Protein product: CASSLAIRDEQYF.

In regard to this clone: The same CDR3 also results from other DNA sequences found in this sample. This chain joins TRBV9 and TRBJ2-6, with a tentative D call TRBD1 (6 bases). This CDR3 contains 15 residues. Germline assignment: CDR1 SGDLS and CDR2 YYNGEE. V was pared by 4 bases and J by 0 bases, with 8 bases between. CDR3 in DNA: TGTGCCAGCAGCTTACAGGGCTCTGGGGCCAACGTCCTGACTTTC. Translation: CASSLQGSGANVLTF.

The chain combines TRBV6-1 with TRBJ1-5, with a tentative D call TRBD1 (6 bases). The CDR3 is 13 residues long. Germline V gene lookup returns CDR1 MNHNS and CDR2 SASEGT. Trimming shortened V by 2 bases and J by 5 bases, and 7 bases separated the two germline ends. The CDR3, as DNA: TGTGCCAGCAGTGAAAAGGGGGATCAGCCCCAGCATTTT. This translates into CASSEKGDQPQHF.

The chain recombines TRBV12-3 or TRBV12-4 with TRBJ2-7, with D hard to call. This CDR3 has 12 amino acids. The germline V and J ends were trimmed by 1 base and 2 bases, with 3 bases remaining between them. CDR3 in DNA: TGTGCCAGCAGTTTAGTTGCCTACGAGCAGTACTTC. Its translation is CASSLVAYEQYF.

The CDR3 DNA sequence: TGTGCCAGCAGCCCGACCCAGGGATGGACTACTGGCGAGCAGTACTTC. This gives the protein CASSPTQGWTTGEQYF. The chain joins TRBV7-9 to TRBJ2-7, with D maybe TRBD2 (6 bases). Trimming took off 5 bases at V and 6 bases at J, with 23 bases between the two ends. CDR3 length equals 16 residues. CDR1 SEHNR and CDR2 FQNEAQ come from the germline V gene (reference sequence).

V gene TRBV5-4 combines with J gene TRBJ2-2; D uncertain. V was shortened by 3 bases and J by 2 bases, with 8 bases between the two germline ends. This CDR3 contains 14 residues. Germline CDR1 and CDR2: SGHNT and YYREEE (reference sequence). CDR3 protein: CASSSHSNTGELFF. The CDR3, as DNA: TGTGCCAGCAGCTCCCACTCAAACACCGGGGAGCTGTTTTTT. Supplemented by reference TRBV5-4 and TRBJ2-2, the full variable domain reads ETGVTQSPTHLIKTRGQQVTLRCSSQSGHNTVSWYQQALGQGPQFIFQYYREEENGRGNFPPRFSGLQFPNYSSELNVNALELDDSALYLCASSSHSNTGELFFGEGSRLTVL.

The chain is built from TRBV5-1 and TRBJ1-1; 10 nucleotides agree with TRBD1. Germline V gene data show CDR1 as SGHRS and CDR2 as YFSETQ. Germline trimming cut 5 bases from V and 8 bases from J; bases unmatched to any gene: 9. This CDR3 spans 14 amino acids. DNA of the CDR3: TGCGCCAGCAGTTCTATTCCGGGACAGGGGGAAGCTTTCTTT. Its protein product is CASSSIPGQGEAFF.

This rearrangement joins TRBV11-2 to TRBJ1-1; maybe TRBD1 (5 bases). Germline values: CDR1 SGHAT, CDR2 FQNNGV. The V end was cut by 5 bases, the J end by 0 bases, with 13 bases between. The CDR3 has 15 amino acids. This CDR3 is CASSRLGLMNTEAFF. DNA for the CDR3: TGTGCCAGCAGCCGACTGGGACTGATGAACACTGAAGCTTTCTTT.

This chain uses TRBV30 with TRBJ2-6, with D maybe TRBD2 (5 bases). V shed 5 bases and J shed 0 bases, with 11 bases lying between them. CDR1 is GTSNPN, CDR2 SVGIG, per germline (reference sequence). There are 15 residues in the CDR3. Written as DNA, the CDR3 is TGTGCCTGGGGAACCGAGGGCTCTGGGGCCAACGTCCTGACTTTC. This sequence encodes CAWGTEGSGANVLTF.

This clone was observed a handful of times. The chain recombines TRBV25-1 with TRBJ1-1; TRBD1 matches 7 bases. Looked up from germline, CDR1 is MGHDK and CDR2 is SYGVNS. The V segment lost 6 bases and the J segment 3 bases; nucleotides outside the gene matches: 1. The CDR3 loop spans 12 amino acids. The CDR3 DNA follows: TGTGCCAGCAGGACAGGGCACACTGAAGCTTTCTTT. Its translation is CASRTGHTEAFF.

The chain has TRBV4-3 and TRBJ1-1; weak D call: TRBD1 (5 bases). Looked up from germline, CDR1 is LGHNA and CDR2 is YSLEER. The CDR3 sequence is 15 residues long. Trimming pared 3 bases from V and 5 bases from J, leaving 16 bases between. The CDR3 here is CASSHRGLPYTEAFF. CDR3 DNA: TGCGCCAGCAGCCACCGGGGACTCCCTTATACTGAAGCTTTCTTT.

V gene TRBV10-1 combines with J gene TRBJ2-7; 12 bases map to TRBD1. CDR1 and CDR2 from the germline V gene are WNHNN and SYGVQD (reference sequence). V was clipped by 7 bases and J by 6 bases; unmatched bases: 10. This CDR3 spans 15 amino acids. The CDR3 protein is CASIPPGQGAIEQYF. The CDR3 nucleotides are TGCGCCAGCATTCCTCCGGGACAGGGGGCAATCGAGCAGTACTTC.

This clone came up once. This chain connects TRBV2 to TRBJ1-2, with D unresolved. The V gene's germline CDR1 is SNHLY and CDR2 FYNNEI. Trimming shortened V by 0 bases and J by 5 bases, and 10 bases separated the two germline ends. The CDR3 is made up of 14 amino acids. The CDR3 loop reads CASSEALLGYGYTF. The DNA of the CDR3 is TGTGCCAGCAGTGAAGCGCTTCTTGGATATGGCTACACCTTC.

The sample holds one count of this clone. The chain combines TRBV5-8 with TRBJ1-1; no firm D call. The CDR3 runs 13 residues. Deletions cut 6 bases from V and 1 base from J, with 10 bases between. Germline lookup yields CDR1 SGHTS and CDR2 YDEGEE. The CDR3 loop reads CASTGTANTEAFF. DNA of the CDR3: TGTGCCAGCACTGGAACAGCGAACACTGAAGCTTTCTTT.

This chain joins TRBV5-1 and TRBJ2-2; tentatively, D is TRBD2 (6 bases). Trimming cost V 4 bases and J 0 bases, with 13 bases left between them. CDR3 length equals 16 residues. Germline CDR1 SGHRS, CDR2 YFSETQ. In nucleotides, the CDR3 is TGCGCCAGCAGCCTTCGGGGAGGCGCGAACACCGGGGAGCTGTTTTTT. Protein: CASSLRGGANTGELFF.